This TCR beta chain appears in the sequencing data of a study of T cells in Graves' hyperthyroidism and ophthalmopathy. Findings and limits, study-wide: With a median lead of around 5.9 months before onset, the model predicted ophthalmopathy. Patients with ophthalmopathy were separated from those with stable hyperthyroidism by a 13 V-J model.

Absent ophthalmopathy progression within 18 months defined stable Graves' hyperthyroidism. Researchers amplified the TCR beta CDR3 regions from RNA transcripts. First-round RT-PCR targeting the TCR CDR3 was performed with the HTBI primer set. TCRdb redid the calling of the multiplex PCR reads with MiXCR, one entry per CDR3 protein. The sample shows 96,000 or so distinct CDR3 sequences, about 51% of them seen only once. Trimming took off 5 bases at V and 1 base at J, with 6 bases between the two ends. Germline V gene data show CDR1 as SGHTA and CDR2 as FQGNSA. The CDR3 spans 13 residues. This clonotype was counted at least ten times. The antigen remains undetermined.

The chain couples TRBV7-2 to TRBJ1-5; D is ambiguous. The sequence came from a woman in her forties with Graves' hyperthyroidism. Input material: blood. The CDR3 nucleotides are TGTGCCAGCAGCAGGAGCAGCAATCAGCCCCAGCATTTT. Translation: CASSRSSNQPQHF.